This T cell receptor beta chain comes out of a study of blood T cell repertoires in COVID-19 (TCRdb year 2020). Context from the whole study: The collaborator samples originated in the United States, Italy and Spain and spanned the acute and convalescent phases of COVID-19. The material from the prospective study consisted of cDNA or gDNA derived from T cells, B-cell-depleted T cells, or PBMCs. Deeply sampled blood TCRbeta repertoires from subjects exposed to, actively infected with, or recovered from COVID-19 were included in the dataset. The repertoires were released in a freely available public database meant as a resource for research on the immune response to SARS-CoV-2. Samples came from the ongoing ImmuneRACE study (first 160 participants) plus 1,254 subjects from 6 global collaborators. Nearly every sample came with metadata listing a de-identified subject ID, COVID-19 status, age in years and sex. Where HLA class I and class II types were available, the types were taken from metadata supplied by the sample provider, not from assay-based typing. What the work shows at the level of the full study, not this receptor alone: The quantity of clinical and demographic metadata differed by source and by participant and was supplied without curation.

Trimming removed 1 base from V and 3 bases from J, leaving 15 bases between the germline ends. The germline V gene yields SGHTA for CDR1 and FQGNSA for CDR2. Taken from cysteine to phenylalanine, the CDR3 has 16 residues. The DNA shown is the 48-base CDR3, in frame from base 1. Participants in the prospective study were enrolled through a virtual design, were aged 18 to 89 years, and lived in roughly 24 United States geographic areas. In the prospective study, participants were assigned to cohorts based on the clinical history participants reported in a screening survey and a study questionnaire. In the prospective study, whole blood, serum and a nasopharyngeal or oropharyngeal swab were collected from each participant by mobile phlebotomists. Prospective study participants could optionally give additional blood draws and questionnaires over an approximately two-month period. Before DNA extraction, blood samples from the prospective study were shipped at room temperature or frozen.

Details on this clone: What this receptor recognizes is not known. Base qualities are missing; no much larger clone stands one base away.

The immunoSEQ Assay, a bias-controlled multiplex PCR, was used to amplify TCRbeta CDR3 regions from genomic DNA. In the authors' own workflow: Nucleated cell counts per sample were estimated from amplification of reference gene primers within the assay. To quantify the absolute abundance of each unique TCRbeta CDR3 rearrangement, sequence reads were collapsed and filtered. For each sample, productive Simpson clonality was calculated as the square root of Simpson's diversity index across productive rearrangements. TCRdb took this table from immuneACCESS and kept in-frame rearrangements with V and J called. Such tables lack part of the clones; where checked against another copy, unresolved V genes explain under half of the gap, and the rest is unexplained. That table supplies the V and J calls and clone size; D and trimming were determined from the DNA. The sample yields under 300,000 clones; about 91% were counted once. The ten largest clones capture about 2.5% of the sample.

Recombination connected TRBV7-2 to TRBJ1-1, with no confident D gene call. This receptor was taken from a woman aged 40 to 50 with acute COVID-19. Sequenced material: PBMCs or T cells enriched from blood (not recorded which). The DNA is as follows: TGTGCCAGCAGCTTAGATTCGGGGAGAACTCACACTGAAGCTTTCTTT. Translated, this is CASSLDSGRTHTEAFF.